In this sample, the clone carrying this TCR beta chain turned up once. At the DNA level, this CDR3 is encoded by other sequences in the same sample as well. Clones were sequenced by immunoSEQ multiplex PCR, and TCRdb holds only the in-frame ones, with some missing. In the table there are some 2 million clones, about 95% of which are singletons. The naive CD8 subset, CD45RO-negative cells positively selected for CCR7, excluded terminally differentiated effector memory CD45RA+ cells. The sample belongs to a study of shared clonotypes between healthy human individuals. Whole-study context: Ranging from 18 to 49 in age, donors were two women and a few men. Per donor, three plates held CD4 naive cells, three held CD4 memory, two held CD8 naive and one held CD8 memory.

Trimming left V 5 bases short and J 7 bases short, with 6 bases between. There are 11 residues in the CDR3. CDR1 is SEHNR and CDR2 is FQNEAQ in the germline V gene (reference sequence). The receptor was derived from a man aged 18 to 29 in good health. J is TRBJ2-1 and V is TRBV7-9, with D unclear. The sequenced material came from naive CD8+ T cells sorted from blood. CDR3: CASSHGNEQFF. The CDR3 region has the DNA TGTGCCAGCAGCCATGGGAATGAGCAGTTCTTC.